One T cell receptor beta chain is described in this entry. Its specificity is not known. The data derive from a study of OX40 agonist ivuxolimab in advanced cancers. In the study overall: A history of anti-PD-1, anti-PD-L1 or anti-CTLA-4 therapy was acceptable, and 40% had some. Partial responses were seen in three patients, one with hepatocellular carcinoma and two with cutaneous melanoma.

Study results and caveats: On average, CD8+ T cells had more expanded clones than CD4+.

The germline CDR1 and CDR2 sequences are LNHDA and SQIVND (reference sequence). This CDR3 comprises 14 residues. Only in-frame clones appear in the TCRdb table, and some are missing; sequencing was by immunoSEQ multiplex PCR. The sample yields approximately 57,000 clones, approximately 88% seen once. This receptor was identified in an adult with an advanced solid tumor such as melanoma, head and neck, liver or kidney cancer. Sequences were derived from CD4+ or CD8+ T cells sorted from blood, sampled in a trial of the OX40 agonist ivuxolimab. V and J are TRBV19 and TRBJ2-5; 7 bases map to TRBD1. With the DNA end fitting TRBJ2-7 better, the J assignment may be wrong. CDR3 sequence (DNA): TGTGCCAGCACCCAGACAGGGTCGCTCTACGAGCAGTACTTC. Amino acids: CASTQTGSLYEQYF.